The 30 T cell receptor beta chains reported below all come from one sample, sequenced in a study of blood T cell repertoires in COVID-19. The table came from immunoSEQ multiplex PCR; TCRdb's copy has only in-frame clones and leaves some out. The sample consists of roughly 200,000 clones, around 90% of them appearing once. The sequenced material came from peripheral blood. These TCRs come from a woman under 30 who had recovered from COVID-19.

The chain links TRBV4-3 to TRBJ2-3; 13 nucleotides align to TRBD2. The CDR3 runs 18 residues. Germline trimming cut 8 bases from V and 2 bases from J; bases unmatched to any gene: 13. CDR1 is LGHNA, CDR2 YSLEER, per germline. The CDR3 DNA reads as TGCGCCAGCGCGATACTAGCGGGAGGGAACGGACCCACAGATACGCAGTATTTT. Translation gives CASAILAGGNGPTDTQYF.

The J gene is TRBJ1-2, the V gene TRBV4-1, with 7 bases that match TRBD1. This CDR3 has 16 residues. Germline CDR1 is MGHRA and CDR2 is YSYEKL. Losses at the gene ends were 8 bases for V and 1 base for J; bases not matched to a gene: 13. The CDR3 nucleotides are TGCGCCAGCTCCTCACTCACAGGGGCCTTTAACTATGGCTACACCTTC. As protein: CASSSLTGAFNYGYTF.

This clone was detected only once. The chain has TRBV12-3 or TRBV12-4 and TRBJ1-1, with D unresolved. V gave up 5 bases and J gave up 3 bases, with 10 bases separating them. The CDR3 covers 13 residues. As DNA, the CDR3 is TGTGCCAGCAGTGTGGGGAGGGACACTGAAGCTTTCTTT. Its protein is CASSVGRDTEAFF.

The chain uses TRBV5-6 and TRBJ1-2; tentative D call: TRBD1 (5 bases). The CDR3 is made up of 13 amino acids. V was pared by 4 bases and J by 2 bases, with 9 bases between. Germline V gene sequence: CDR1 SGHDT, CDR2 YYEEEE. The CDR3 DNA sequence: TGTGCCAGCAGCCCGACAGAGAACTATGGCTACACCTTC. Amino acids: CASSPTENYGYTF.

The chain recombines TRBV5-1 with TRBJ2-7; 8 nucleotides line up with TRBD2. J was trimmed by 5 bases and V by 6 bases; bases with no gene match: 13. The CDR3 covers 15 residues. Germline CDR1 SGHRS, CDR2 YFSETQ. The CDR3: CASTLGGREDHEQYF. DNA of the CDR3: TGCGCCAGCACCCTAGGAGGGCGGGAGGATCACGAGCAGTACTTC.

The chain employs TRBV18 and TRBJ2-7; 14 nucleotides agree with TRBD2. The CDR3 spans 19 residues. The V gene end was trimmed by 4 bases and the J gene end by 4 bases; junction bases not matched to a gene: 15. Per germline, CDR1 KGHSH and CDR2 LQKENI. This CDR3 reads CASSRISGTSGSGVYEQYF. The CDR3, as DNA: TGTGCCAGCTCACGAATCTCCGGGACTAGCGGGAGCGGGGTTTACGAGCAGTACTTC.

The CDR3 protein is CSAEDRSSYNEQFF. The DNA of the CDR3 is TGCAGCGCCGAAGACAGGTCTTCCTACAATGAGCAGTTCTTC. The chain is built from TRBV29-1 and TRBJ2-1, with D perhaps matching TRBD1 (6 bases). This CDR3 has 14 amino acids. Per the germline V gene, CDR1 is SQVTM and CDR2 is ANQGSEA. The V end lost 7 bases, the J end lost 1 base, and 14 bases lay between the germline ends.

The gene calls are TRBV3-1 (or the pseudogene TRBV3-2) and TRBJ2-5; D uncertain. Between the trimmed V and J ends, which lost 2 bases and 4 bases, there was a span of 5 bases. This CDR3 is 12 amino acids long. Germline values: CDR1 LGHDT, CDR2 YNNKEL (reference sequence). DNA for the CDR3: TGTGCCAGCAGCCAAAACTCAGAGACCCAGTACTTC. Translation gives CASSQNSETQYF.

The chain combines TRBV7-8 with TRBJ2-7; TRBD1 is a possible D gene (5 bases). The V and J ends lost 1 base and 5 bases respectively, with 9 bases between them. The CDR3 length is 13 residues. Germline lookup yields CDR1 SGHVS and CDR2 FQNEAQ. The CDR3 coding sequence is TGTGCCAGCAGCTTAGTTGGCAGGGACGAGCAGTACTTC. As protein: CASSLVGRDEQYF. The full variable domain, rest sourced from reference TRBV7-8 and TRBJ2-7, is GAGVSQSPRYKVAKRGQDVALRCDPISGHVSLFWYQQALGQGPEFLTYFQNEAQLDKSGLPSDRFFAERPEGSVSTLKIQRTQQEDSAVYLCASSLVGRDEQYFGPGTRLTVT.

The chain joins TRBV10-3 to TRBJ2-3, with 7 bases that match TRBD2. Trimming cost V 2 bases and J 2 bases; bases outside gene matches: 13. CDR1 and CDR2 from the germline V gene are ENHRY and SYGVKD. CDR3 length: 18 residues. Here the CDR3 reads CAISETSDSGLYTDTQYF. In DNA, the CDR3 is TGTGCCATCAGTGAGACCAGTGATAGCGGGCTATACACAGATACGCAGTATTTT.

The chain is built from TRBV18 and TRBJ2-5, with D uncertain. V lost 3 bases and J lost 7, with 12 bases in between. The CDR3 sequence is 13 residues long. Germline values: CDR1 KGHSH, CDR2 LQKENI. CDR3 sequence: CASSPEPTGTQYF. The CDR3 coding sequence is TGTGCCAGCTCACCTGAGCCGACGGGGACCCAGTACTTC.

The CDR3 region is CASSFSSGRGHEQYF. DNA for the CDR3: TGTGCCAGCAGCTTCTCGAGCGGGAGAGGCCACGAGCAGTACTTC. The chain has TRBV7-2 and TRBJ2-7; 8 bases align to TRBD2. This CDR3 spans 15 amino acids. The V gene end was trimmed by 3 bases and the J gene end by 5 bases; junction bases not matched to a gene: 9. Germline V gene lookup returns CDR1 SGHTA and CDR2 FQGNSA. The variable domain in full, completed from reference TRBV7-2 and TRBJ2-7, reads GAGVSQSPSNKVTEKGKDVELRCDPISGHTALYWYRQSLGQGLEFLIYFQGNSAPDKSGLPSDRFSAERTGGSVSTLTIQRTQQEDSAVYLCASSFSSGRGHEQYFGPGTRLTVT.

This clone has only one observation. The chain combines TRBV4-1 with TRBJ1-2; TRBD1 matches 8 bases. With 0 bases clipped from V and 4 bases from J, the junction kept 4 bases outside the gene matches. From germline, CDR1 is MGHRA and CDR2 YSYEKL. This CDR3 comprises 15 residues. The CDR3: CASSQDQGATYGYTF. In DNA, the CDR3 is TGCGCCAGCAGCCAAGACCAGGGGGCGACCTATGGCTACACCTTC.

In this sample, this clone turned up once. This sequence joins TRBV27 and TRBJ2-5, with D perhaps TRBD2 (5 bases). This CDR3 is built from 13 residues. The V gene's germline CDR1 is MNHEY and CDR2 SMNVEV (reference sequence). The ends were cut back, 4 bases at V and 3 bases at J, with 9 bases in the middle. The CDR3: CASSSDLEETQYF. The CDR3 region has the DNA TGTGCCAGCAGTTCGGACTTGGAAGAGACCCAGTACTTC.

The chain uses TRBV14 and TRBJ2-1, with D possibly being TRBD1 (6 bases). Germline assignment: CDR1 SGHDN and CDR2 FVKESK. V gave up 6 bases and J gave up 13 bases, with 19 bases separating them. This CDR3 comprises 13 residues. The CDR3 spells CASRSYSRTEQFF. The CDR3, as DNA: TGTGCCAGCAGGTCCTACTCCAGGACAGAACAGTTCTTC.

The chain combines TRBV7-3 with TRBJ1-2; 9 nucleotides line up with TRBD1. CDR3 length: 14 amino acids. CDR1 is SGHTA, CDR2 FQGTGA, per germline. The CDR3 loop is CASGPGQGLYGYTF. The CDR3 coding sequence is TGTGCAAGCGGTCCGGGACAGGGCCTCTATGGCTACACCTTC.

The V gene is TRBV11-2, the J gene TRBJ2-3, with TRBD2 matching over 7 bases. The CDR3 spans 15 residues. Germline CDR1 reads SGHAT; CDR2 reads FQNNGV. Germline trimming cut 3 bases from V and 3 bases from J; bases unmatched to any gene: 6. The CDR3 loop is CASSLLADFTDTQYF. The CDR3 DNA reads TGTGCCAGCAGCTTGCTAGCGGACTTTACAGATACGCAGTATTTT.

V is TRBV10-3 and J is TRBJ2-3; D unresolved. Germline loops: CDR1 ENHRY, CDR2 SYGVKD. This CDR3 spans 15 amino acids. V was clipped by 10 bases and J by 2 bases, with 19 bases between them. CDR3 nucleotide sequence: TGTGCCACCAGGCGATCATCCTTCAACACAGATACGCAGTATTTT. Translating gives CATRRSSFNTDTQYF.

J is TRBJ1-2 and V is TRBV14, with D maybe TRBD1 (6 bases). Germline CDR1 is SGHDN and CDR2 is FVKESK. There are 15 residues in the CDR3. V was cut by 3 bases and J by 6 bases, with 17 bases left in between. The CDR3 DNA reads as TGTGCCAGCAGCCACCGATTACAGGGTGGAGATGGCTACACCTTC. The encoded protein is CASSHRLQGGDGYTF.

The chain joins TRBV7-3 to TRBJ2-7, with TRBD2 matching over 7 bases. CDR3 length equals 16 residues. CDR1 and CDR2 from the germline V gene are SGHTA and FQGTGA. V dropped 2 bases and J dropped 3; count of bases not matched to a gene: 10. This CDR3 reads CASSLEAIRGDYEQYF. CDR3 nucleotides: TGTGCCAGCAGCTTAGAGGCCATACGGGGGGACTACGAGCAGTACTTC. The variable domain in full, with the rest retrieved from reference TRBV7-3 and TRBJ2-7, is GAGVSQTPSNKVTEKGKYVELRCDPISGHTALYWYRQSLGQGPEFLIYFQGTGAADDSGLPNDRFFAVRPEGSVSTLKIQRTERGDSAVYLCASSLEAIRGDYEQYFGPGTRLTVT.

The J gene is TRBJ2-1, the V gene TRBV6-2 or TRBV6-3; 9 bases fit TRBD2. With V trimmed by 4 bases and J by 3 bases, 4 bases remained unmatched. CDR1 is MNHEY and CDR2 is SVGEGT in the germline V gene. CDR3 length: 15 residues. CDR3 region: CASSSLAGSYNEQFF. DNA for the CDR3: TGTGCCAGCAGTTCGCTAGCGGGAAGCTACAATGAGCAGTTCTTC.

The gene calls are TRBV4-2 and TRBJ1-2; D remains unclear. Trimming shortened V by 0 bases and J by 5 bases, and 13 bases separated the two germline ends. This CDR3 spans 15 amino acids. Germline V gives CDR1 LGHNA, CDR2 YNFKEQ. The CDR3 protein is CASSQDVRESYGYTF. For the CDR3, the DNA is TGTGCCAGCAGCCAAGATGTGAGGGAGTCTTATGGCTACACCTTC.

V usage is TRBV5-6 and J usage is TRBJ1-5; D is perhaps TRBD1 (6 bases). The CDR3 is 14 amino acids. Germline V gene sequence: CDR1 SGHDT, CDR2 YYEEEE. V lost 4 bases and J lost 1, with 9 bases in between. The CDR3 here is CASSVDRSNQPQHF. In nucleotides, the CDR3 is TGTGCCAGCAGCGTGGACAGAAGCAATCAGCCCCAGCATTTT.

The CDR3 protein is CASSLVGGSGNTIYF. CDR3 bases: TGTGCCAGCAGCTTAGTCGGGGGCTCTGGAAACACCATATATTTT. The chain joins TRBV11-2 to TRBJ1-3; tentative D call: TRBD1 (5 bases). This CDR3 is built from 15 residues. Germline-derived CDR1 and CDR2 are SGHAT and FQNNGV. V was shortened by 1 base and J by 0 bases, with 7 bases between the two germline ends. The full variable domain, its missing parts supplied by reference TRBV11-2 and TRBJ1-3, is EAGVAQSPRYKIIEKRQSVAFWCNPISGHATLYWYQQILGQGPKLLIQFQNNGVVDDSQLPKDRFSAERLKGVDSTLKIQPAKLEDSAVYLCASSLVGGSGNTIYFGEGSWLTVV.

This rearrangement joins TRBV6-2 or TRBV6-3 to TRBJ2-7, with TRBD1 identical over 8 bases. The CDR3 runs 15 residues. The V segment lost 0 bases and the J segment 4 bases; nucleotides outside the gene matches: 5. Germline V gene data show CDR1 as MNHEY and CDR2 as SVGEGT. DNA of the CDR3: TGTGCCAGCAGTTACTCTCTGGACAGGGCATACGAGCAGTACTTC. Protein: CASSYSLDRAYEQYF.

The chain employs TRBV21-1 and TRBJ2-1; the DNA was not compared with TRBD1, the D call given in the table. TRBV21-1 is described as a pseudogene. There are 10 residues in the CDR3. CDR3 in amino acids: CASQQGEQFF. The CDR3 DNA sequence: TGTGCCAGCCAACAGGGTGAGCAGTTCTTC.

V usage is TRBV20-1 and J usage is TRBJ1-1; D is uncertain. The V end lost 3 bases, the J end lost 1 base, and 3 bases lay between the germline ends. Germline CDR1 reads DFQATT; CDR2 reads SNEGSKA (reference sequence). This CDR3 has 11 amino acids. CDR3 nucleotide sequence: TGCAGTGCTAGCTCGAACACTGAAGCTTTCTTT. Translation gives CSASSNTEAFF.

This clone came up once. V is TRBV7-3 and J is TRBJ2-1; D may be TRBD1 (6 bases). The V end lost 5 bases, the J end lost 6 bases, and 14 bases lay between the germline ends. Germline V gene sequence: CDR1 SGHTA, CDR2 FQGTGA. This CDR3 has 14 amino acids. The CDR3 spells CASSPKTGLNEQFF. The CDR3 DNA reads as TGTGCCAGCAGCCCCAAGACAGGACTCAATGAGCAGTTCTTC.

J is TRBJ2-1 and V is TRBV7-9; no definite D call. CDR3 length: 12 residues. Germline assignment: CDR1 SEHNR and CDR2 FQNEAQ (reference sequence). Trimming removed 2 bases from V and 8 bases from J, with 7 bases in between. The CDR3 region has the DNA TGTGCCAGCAGCTTACGTCGGGATGAGCAGTTCTTC. Residues: CASSLRRDEQFF.

The chain recombines TRBV4-1 with TRBJ2-1, with a possible D match to TRBD2 (6 bases). CDR3 size: 15 residues. The germline CDR1 and CDR2 sequences are MGHRA and YSYEKL. V dropped 0 bases and J dropped 4 bases, with 10 bases sitting between them. The chain's CDR3 is CASSQDSGTYNEQFF. The DNA of the CDR3 is TGCGCCAGCAGCCAAGATTCCGGGACTTACAATGAGCAGTTCTTC.